The rows below give T cell receptor beta chains drawn from one sample of a study of T-cell memory formation after mild COVID-19. TCRdb reprocessed the 5' RACE reads via MiXCR and lists one record per CDR3 protein. The data contain fewer than 700,000 distinct CDR3 sequences, roughly 21% of them seen just once; the ten biggest clones take up approximately 8.4%. The sequenced material came from PBMCs or a T cell subset sorted from them (not recorded which). These receptors were taken from an adult woman who had mild COVID-19 (a few samples of this study predate the infection). Cell type and time point are not known. Both conserved end residues are part of each CDR3. D genes are given only for firm matches. Clone size is shown for a subset of rows, as once, few, many or a class of expanded clone.

j_gene: TRBJ2-2; abundance: few; d_gene: NA; v_gene: TRBV12-3/TRBV12-4; CDR3aa: CASSLTIHTGELFF; CDR3nt: TGTGCCAGCAGTTTGACTATCCACACCGGGGAGCTGTTTTTT
j_gene: TRBJ2-7; abundance: NA; d_gene: TRBD2; v_gene: TRBV3-1; CDR3aa: CASSKPGTSGPYEQYF; CDR3nt: TGTGCCAGCAGCAAACCCGGGACTAGCGGACCCTACGAGCAGTACTTC
j_gene: TRBJ2-7; abundance: few; d_gene: NA; v_gene: TRBV18; CDR3aa: CASSPPTPPYEQYF; CDR3nt: TGTGCCAGCTCACCTCCGACACCCCCCTACGAGCAGTACTTC
j_gene: TRBJ2-2; abundance: NA; d_gene: NA; v_gene: TRBV24-1; CDR3aa: CATSGTYITGELFF; CDR3nt: TGTGCCACCAGTGGGACCTATATTACCGGGGAGCTGTTTTTT
j_gene: TRBJ2-1; abundance: NA; d_gene: NA; v_gene: TRBV12-3/TRBV12-4; CDR3aa: CASSLRSGQFF; CDR3nt: TGTGCCAGCAGTTTAAGGAGCGGGCAGTTCTTC
j_gene: TRBJ2-7; abundance: few; d_gene: NA; v_gene: TRBV5-1; CDR3aa: CASSLTSGRDYEQYF; CDR3nt: TGCGCCAGCAGCTTAACTTCGGGCAGGGACTACGAGCAGTACTTC
j_gene: TRBJ1-2; abundance: NA; d_gene: NA; v_gene: TRBV5-1; CDR3aa: CASSLEGTRGYTF; CDR3nt: TGCGCCAGCAGCTTGGAGGGGACGAGGGGCTACACCTTC
j_gene: TRBJ1-1; abundance: NA; d_gene: NA; v_gene: TRBV9; CDR3aa: CASHGNTEAFF; CDR3nt: TGTGCCAGCCATGGGAACACTGAAGCTTTCTTT
j_gene: TRBJ2-7; abundance: few; d_gene: TRBD2; v_gene: TRBV20-1; CDR3aa: CSARDASGREYEQYF; CDR3nt: TGCAGTGCTAGAGACGCTAGCGGGAGGGAATACGAGCAGTACTTC
j_gene: TRBJ2-7; abundance: few; d_gene: TRBD1; v_gene: TRBV29-1; CDR3aa: CSVLSTGGEQYF; CDR3nt: TGCAGCGTCCTTTCGACAGGGGGCGAGCAGTACTTC
j_gene: TRBJ2-3; abundance: NA; d_gene: NA; v_gene: TRBV12-3/TRBV12-4; CDR3aa: CASNLRGWGGSDTQYF; CDR3nt: TGTGCCAGCAACCTCCGAGGGTGGGGAGGCTCAGATACGCAGTATTTT
j_gene: TRBJ2-1; abundance: few; d_gene: TRBD2; v_gene: TRBV30; CDR3aa: CAWNALAGGLSEQFF; CDR3nt: TGTGCCTGGAACGCCTTAGCGGGGGGGCTTAGTGAGCAGTTCTTC
j_gene: TRBJ1-2; abundance: few; d_gene: TRBD1; v_gene: TRBV7-6; CDR3aa: CASSLRGTGNSGYTF; CDR3nt: TGTGCCAGCAGCTTACGGGGGACAGGGAATAGTGGCTACACCTTC
j_gene: TRBJ2-5; abundance: few; d_gene: TRBD1; v_gene: TRBV29-1; CDR3aa: CSGETGPVGKTQYF; CDR3nt: TGCAGCGGAGAGACAGGGCCTGTCGGAAAGACCCAGTACTTC
j_gene: TRBJ2-5; abundance: many; d_gene: NA; v_gene: TRBV24-1; CDR3aa: CATSKVPTRGQETQYF; CDR3nt: TGTGCCACCAGCAAAGTCCCAACAAGGGGCCAAGAGACCCAGTACTTC
j_gene: TRBJ2-7; abundance: few; d_gene: TRBD2; v_gene: TRBV6-6; CDR3aa: CASRHSGGLYEQYF; CDR3nt: TGTGCCAGCAGACATAGCGGGGGGCTCTACGAGCAGTACTTC
j_gene: TRBJ2-2; abundance: few; d_gene: NA; v_gene: TRBV24-1; CDR3aa: CACTSTNTGELFF; CDR3nt: TGTGCGTGCACATCTACGAACACCGGGGAGCTGTTTTTT
j_gene: TRBJ2-7; abundance: few; d_gene: TRBD2; v_gene: TRBV27; CDR3aa: CASSDGLAGHEEQYF; CDR3nt: TGTGCCAGCAGTGACGGACTAGCGGGCCACGAGGAGCAGTACTTC
j_gene: TRBJ2-4; abundance: few; d_gene: TRBD1; v_gene: TRBV6-5; CDR3aa: CASSRGTGLAKNIQYF; CDR3nt: TGTGCCAGCAGCCGCGGGACAGGATTAGCCAAAAACATTCAGTACTTC
j_gene: TRBJ2-3; abundance: few; d_gene: TRBD1; v_gene: TRBV12-3/TRBV12-4; CDR3aa: CATKDRGSHQVTQYF; CDR3nt: TGTGCCACAAAGGACAGGGGGAGTCATCAGGTAACGCAGTATTTT
j_gene: TRBJ1-1; abundance: NA; d_gene: TRBD1; v_gene: TRBV13; CDR3aa: CASSLMAALQGTQVPF; CDR3nt: TGTGCCAGCAGCTTAATGGCCGCATTACAGGGGACCCAGGTCCCATTT
j_gene: TRBJ2-1; abundance: NA; d_gene: NA; v_gene: TRBV7-9; CDR3aa: CAGSAYNEQFF; CDR3nt: TGTGCCGGATCCGCTTACAATGAGCAGTTCTTC
j_gene: TRBJ2-3; abundance: NA; d_gene: NA; v_gene: TRBV7-2; CDR3aa: CASSPRLSTDTQYF; CDR3nt: TGTGCCAGCAGCCCCCGCCTAAGCACAGATACGCAGTATTTT
j_gene: TRBJ1-5; abundance: NA; d_gene: NA; v_gene: TRBV6-5; CDR3aa: CASSYSIGSDQPQHF; CDR3nt: TGTGCCAGCAGTTACTCGATTGGGTCAGATCAGCCCCAGCATTTT
j_gene: TRBJ2-7; abundance: NA; d_gene: NA; v_gene: TRBV12-3/TRBV12-4; CDR3aa: CASSFGGRVYEQYF; CDR3nt: TGTGCCAGCAGTTTCGGCGGCAGGGTCTACGAGCAGTACTTC
j_gene: TRBJ2-2; abundance: NA; d_gene: TRBD2; v_gene: TRBV23-1; CDR3aa: CASNYKLAGGGELFF; CDR3nt: TGCGCCAGCAACTACAAGCTAGCGGGCGGCGGGGAGCTGTTTTTT
j_gene: TRBJ1-5; abundance: NA; d_gene: NA; v_gene: TRBV5-5; CDR3aa: CASSSGISNQPQHF; CDR3nt: TGTGCCAGCAGCTCGGGGATCAGCAATCAGCCCCAGCATTTT